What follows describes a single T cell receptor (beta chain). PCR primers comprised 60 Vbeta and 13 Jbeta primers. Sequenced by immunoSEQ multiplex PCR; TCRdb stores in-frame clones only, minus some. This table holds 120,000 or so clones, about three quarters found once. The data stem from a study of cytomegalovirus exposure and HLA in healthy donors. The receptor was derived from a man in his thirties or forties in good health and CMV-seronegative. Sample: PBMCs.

CDR3 coding DNA: TGTGCCAGCAGCTTGCGGGACAGGATTAGCACAGATACGCAGTATTTT. Translating gives CASSLRDRISTDTQYF. The chain links TRBV5-6 to TRBJ2-3, with 8 bases that match TRBD1. There are 16 residues in the CDR3. CDR1 is SGHDT, CDR2 YYEEEE, per germline. With V trimmed by 1 base and J by 0 bases, 4 bases remained unmatched.